This T cell receptor (beta chain) was profiled in a study of cytomegalovirus exposure and HLA in healthy donors. Germline V gene lookup returns CDR1 LNHNV and CDR2 YYDKDF (reference sequence). The J segment lost 4 bases and the V segment lost 0 bases, leaving 6 bases of the junction unmatched. The CDR3 length is 17 residues. This clone has only one observation. Its cognate antigen is unknown. Only in-frame clones appear in the TCRdb table, and some are missing; sequencing was by immunoSEQ multiplex PCR. The sample yields about 150,000 clones, more than 85% seen once. Study-wide findings and caveats: Most TCR sequences were rare, but some public TCRs occurred in many donors. There were about 160 TCR beta chains listed as cytomegalovirus-associated.

This receptor was taken from a man aged 18 to 30 in good health and CMV-seronegative. Sequences were obtained from PBMCs. The gene calls are TRBV15 and TRBJ1-4, with TRBD1 matching over 9 bases. The CDR3 DNA sequence: TGTGCCACCAGCAGAGAACGGGGACAGGGAATTAATGAAAAACTGTTTTTT. It is translated as CATSRERGQGINEKLFF.